This passage covers 10 T cell receptor beta chains from one sample sequenced in a study of regulatory T cells in long-lasting Graves disease. The authors built TCR beta libraries using iRepertoire HTBI primers and Arm-PCR of CDR3 regions. TCRdb fed the multiplex PCR reads into MiXCR, producing one record per CDR3 protein. This sample has roughly 560,000 distinct CDR3 sequences, with about 16% found just once. The time point was: newly diagnosed GD, antithyroid drugs for less than 3 months. The authors made the TCR library using RNA they extracted from PBMCs. This sample also belongs to another study, concerning T cells in Graves' hyperthyroidism and ophthalmopathy.

This specimen was peripheral blood mononuclear cells (PBMCs), taken at new diagnosis, from a patient treated with antithyroid drugs. Source of these receptors: a woman aged 40-60 years with Graves disease.

The rearrangement joins TRBV6-1 to TRBJ2-7; D is uncertain. Germline values: CDR1 MNHNS, CDR2 SASEGT. The CDR3 contains 12 residues. V was trimmed by 7 bases and J by 5 bases, leaving 12 bases between them. The CDR3 protein is CASKDNLHEQYF. The CDR3 DNA is TGTGCCAGCAAGGATAACCTCCACGAGCAGTACTTC.

This clonotype was recorded at least ten times. The gene calls are TRBV6-2 or TRBV6-3 and TRBJ2-3; D is perhaps TRBD1 or TRBD2 (5 bases each). The germline V and J ends were trimmed by 0 bases and 3 bases, with 16 bases remaining between them. CDR1 MNHEY and CDR2 SVGEGT come from the germline V gene. This CDR3 contains 17 residues. In DNA form, the CDR3 reads TGTGCCAGCAGTTACTCGCAGGTCCTGGGGGTAACAGATACGCAGTATTTT. Protein sequence: CASSYSQVLGVTDTQYF.

This clonotype was observed a few times. The CDR3 nucleotides are TGCGCCAGCAGCTCAGACAGGGCCGTCGGGGAGCTGTTTTTT. Translating gives CASSSDRAVGELFF. V usage is TRBV5-1 and J usage is TRBJ2-2; 7 nucleotides match TRBD1. Looked up from germline, CDR1 is SGHRS and CDR2 is YFSETQ. This CDR3 comprises 14 residues. J gave up 7 bases and V 3 bases, and 6 bases lay outside the gene matches.

This clonotype was seen a few times. The chain has TRBV19 and TRBJ1-1, with a tentative D call TRBD1 (6 bases). Germline V gives CDR1 LNHDA, CDR2 SQIVND (reference sequence). Trimming removed 7 bases at V and 4 bases at J, with 16 bases between. The CDR3 has 14 residues. DNA of the CDR3: TGTGCCAGTACAGCAGGGGCGTTATTCACTGAAGCTTTCTTT. Amino acid sequence: CASTAGALFTEAFF.

J is TRBJ1-4 and V is TRBV20-1; no clear D. The germline CDR1 and CDR2 sequences are DFQATT and SNEGSKA (reference sequence). CDR3 length equals 13 residues. The CDR3 DNA follows: TGCAGCGGTAGGAGGTTGACTAATGAAAAACTGTTTTTT. Translated: CSGRRLTNEKLFF.

The table lists this clonotype with many counts. The V call is TRBV30, the J call TRBJ2-1; TRBD1 agrees at 8 bases. Losses at the gene ends were 3 bases for V and 6 bases for J; bases not matched to a gene: 10. CDR3 size: 15 residues. CDR1 is GTSNPN, CDR2 SVGIG, per germline (reference sequence). The CDR3 spells CAWRHRGLIRNEQFF. The CDR3 region has the DNA TGTGCCTGGAGGCACAGGGGGTTAATTCGCAATGAGCAGTTCTTC.

This clonotype turned up a few times. The chain links TRBV6-9 to TRBJ1-6, with D uncertain. Trimming removed 4 bases at V and 0 bases at J, with 13 bases between. Germline V gene sequence: CDR1 MNHGY, CDR2 SVAAGI. The CDR3 runs 17 residues. CDR3 bases: TGTGCCAGCAGTTGCGCCGTCTGGAGCTCCTATAATTCACCCCTCCACTTT. Amino acid sequence: CASSCAVWSSYNSPLHF.

This clonotype was observed a few times. The V call is TRBV14, the J call TRBJ2-5; D possibly corresponds to TRBD2 (7 bases). The CDR3 consists of 17 residues. The V end lost 2 bases, the J end lost 4 bases, and 20 bases lay between the germline ends. Germline V gene sequence: CDR1 SGHDN, CDR2 FVKESK. The CDR3 sequence: CASSQPNRQGRGETQYF. The CDR3 DNA follows: TGTGCCAGCAGCCAACCAAACCGGCAGGGGAGGGGAGAGACCCAGTACTTC.

This clonotype was observed a few times. The chain combines TRBV7-2 with TRBJ1-1; D unclear. V was cut by 5 bases and J by 4 bases, with 11 bases left in between. Germline V CDR1 and CDR2: SGHTA, FQGNSA. The CDR3 covers 13 residues. Here the CDR3 reads CASSNARGTEAFF. CDR3 DNA sequence: TGTGCCAGCAGCAATGCTCGGGGCACTGAAGCTTTCTTT.

The chain combines TRBV19 with TRBJ2-7; D gene unclear. The CDR3 has 12 residues. Trimming shortened V by 0 bases and J by 5 bases, and 5 bases separated the two germline ends. The V gene's germline CDR1 is LNHDA and CDR2 SQIVND (reference sequence). The CDR3 sequence is CASSIDRHEQYF. In nucleotides, the CDR3 is TGTGCCAGTAGTATAGATCGGCACGAGCAGTACTTC. Complete variable domain (other parts from reference TRBV19 and TRBJ2-7): DGGITQSPKYLFRKEGQNVTLSCEQNLNHDAMYWYRQDPGQGLRLIYYSQIVNDFQKGDIAEGYSVSREKKESFPLTVTSAQKNPTAFYLCASSIDRHEQYFGPGTRLTVT.